This is a list of T cell receptor beta chains from one sample in a study of Ad26.COV2.S vaccination and SARS-CoV-2 variants. The data were produced by immunoSEQ multiplex PCR, yet TCRdb's version contains in-frame clones alone and is incomplete. The top ten clones hold 5.9% of a sample with some 190,000 clones, roughly 87% of them seen once. The material was peripheral blood, obtained after recovery from COVID-19. The receptor source for this set is a human donor who had recovered from COVID-19. Each CDR3 is given with its conserved first and last residue. A D gene is named only where the DNA matches it firmly. The listing skips clone size in some rows; elsewhere it reads once, few, many or a size class.

J gene | D gene | V gene | CDR3 length | clone size | CDR3 DNA | CDR3 protein
TRBJ2-7 | TRBD2 | TRBV27 | 15 | once | TGTGCCAGCAGTTTATCGAGTCTAGCGGCTTACGAGCAGTACTTC | CASSLSSLAAYEQYF
TRBJ2-3 | - | TRBV15 | 13 | - | TGTGCCACCAGGACCGGTGGAGCAGATACGCAGTATTTT | CATRTGGADTQYF
TRBJ2-3 | - | TRBV7-6 | 16 | - | TGTGCCAGCAGCTTAGCCATGGGAGGAGTAACAGATACGCAGTATTTT | CASSLAMGGVTDTQYF
TRBJ1-6 | - | TRBV14 | 14 | - | TGTGCCAGCTCCTTAGCGCAGGGTAATTCACCCCTCCACTTT | CASSLAQGNSPLHF
TRBJ2-3 | - | TRBV4-1 | 13 | - | TGCGCCAGCAGCCCTCGACTCCTAGATACGCAGTATTTT | CASSPRLLDTQYF
TRBJ2-2 | TRBD1 | TRBV19 | 16 | - | TGTGCCAGTAGTCAAAACAGGGGGCGCAGCACCGGGGAGCTGTTTTTT | CASSQNRGRSTGELFF
TRBJ1-1 | - | TRBV30 | 14 | - | TGTGCCTGGAGTGTACTCGGTTTGAACACTGAAGCTTTCTTT | CAWSVLGLNTEAFF
TRBJ2-7 | - | TRBV5-1 | 15 | - | TGCGCCAGCAGCTTGGATCAGGGTGAGGTCTACGAGCAGTACTTC | CASSLDQGEVYEQYF
TRBJ2-5 | - | TRBV15 | 14 | - | TGTGCCACCAGGCGGGACGCGAAGTGGGAGACCCAGTACTTC | CATRRDAKWETQYF
TRBJ1-1 | - | TRBV27 | 15 | - | TGTGCCAGCAGGTCCCTAGGCCAGGGGAACACTGAAGCTTTCTTT | CASRSLGQGNTEAFF
TRBJ1-1 | - | TRBV3-1/TRBV3-2 | 12 | - | TGTGCCAGCAGCCGGGACGGCAATGAAGCTTTCTTT | CASSRDGNEAFF
TRBJ1-2 | - | TRBV5-1 | 15 | - | TGCGCCAGCAGCTTGGGTACGGTCGCTAACTATGGCTACACCTTC | CASSLGTVANYGYTF
TRBJ1-6 | - | TRBV7-8 | 15 | few | TGTGCCAGCAGCCCAGATCGCTCCTATAATTCACCCCTCCACTTT | CASSPDRSYNSPLHF
TRBJ2-1 | - | TRBV2 | 13 | - | TGTGCCAGCAGTGAGGAGCTTCGCAATGAGCAGTTCTTC | CASSEELRNEQFF
TRBJ2-1 | - | TRBV7-6 | 16 | many | TGTGCCAGCAGCTCATCACAGTCAGGGTGGTACAATGAGCAGTTCTTC | CASSSSQSGWYNEQFF
TRBJ1-5 | - | TRBV5-4 | 15 | - | TGTGCCAGCAGCTCGGGGGGGGAGATTAATCAGCCCCAGCATTTT | CASSSGGEINQPQHF
TRBJ2-1 | TRBD1 | TRBV24-1 | 14 | - | TGTGCCACCAGTGATTCCGGGACAGCCAATGAGCAGTTCTTC | CATSDSGTANEQFF
TRBJ2-3 | TRBD2 | TRBV30 | 14 | - | TGTGCCTGGAGGACTAGCGGGAGCACAGATACGCAGTATTTT | CAWRTSGSTDTQYF
TRBJ2-5 | - | TRBV6-5 | 15 | - | TGTGCCAGCAGTTACTCGGCGGGGACACAAGAGACCCAGTACTTC | CASSYSAGTQETQYF
TRBJ2-2 | - | TRBV4-1 | 15 | - | TGCGCCAGCAGCCCTTGGGGGGGCCTAACCGGGGAGCTGTTTTTT | CASSPWGGLTGELFF
TRBJ2-1 | - | TRBV20-1 | 11 | few | TGCAGTGCTAGACAGTACAATGAGCAGTTCTTC | CSARQYNEQFF
TRBJ2-5 | - | TRBV27 | 14 | once | TGTGCCAGCAGTTTAGCGGTCACGGGAGAGACCCAGTACTTC | CASSLAVTGETQYF
TRBJ1-6 | - | TRBV3-1/TRBV3-2 | 16 | - | TGTGCCAGCAGCCAAGTGGGGACCTCCTATAATTCACCCCTCCACTTT | CASSQVGTSYNSPLHF
TRBJ1-3 | - | TRBV10-3 | 17 | - | TGTGCCATCAGTGAGTCTTTGGGACTGCTCTCTGGAAACACCATATATTTT | CAISESLGLLSGNTIYF
TRBJ2-1 | TRBD2 | TRBV7-2 | 18 | once | TGTGCCAGCAGCTGGGGAGGGGTCGCGGGAGTCTCCTACAATGAGCAGTTCTTC | CASSWGGVAGVSYNEQFF
TRBJ1-5 | - | TRBV4-1 | 17 | - | TGCGCCAGCAGCCAAGATGCAGGACAGACCTCCGGTCAGCCCCAGCATTTT | CASSQDAGQTSGQPQHF
TRBJ1-1 | - | TRBV12-3/TRBV12-4 | 13 | - | TGTGCCAGCAGTTTACGGCAGTACACTGAAGCTTTCTTT | CASSLRQYTEAFF
TRBJ2-7 | TRBD2 | TRBV7-3 | 13 | - | TGTGCCAGCAGCCCGCTCGGGGGGTACGAGCAGTACTTC | CASSPLGGYEQYF
TRBJ1-1 | - | TRBV7-3 | 13 | - | TGTGCCAGCAGCACCGGGGGGTGGACTGAAGCTTTCTTT | CASSTGGWTEAFF
TRBJ2-3 | TRBD2 | TRBV7-6 | 15 | - | TGTGCCAGCAGCGCCCAGCGGGGGGGGGCAGATACGCAGTATTTT | CASSAQRGGADTQYF
TRBJ2-2 | - | TRBV7-2 | 12 | - | TGTGCCAGCAGCTTGGGGGCCGGGGAGCTGTTTTTT | CASSLGAGELFF
TRBJ1-4 | TRBD1 | TRBV7-9 | 15 | - | TGTGCCAGCAGCCCGGGTCAGGGGGCAGTCGAAAAACTGTTTTTT | CASSPGQGAVEKLFF
TRBJ2-1 | - | TRBV5-1 | 15 | - | TGCGCCAGCAGCTTGGGACCCCCTCCACAATGGGAGCAGTTCTTC | CASSLGPPPQWEQFF
TRBJ2-5 | - | TRBV20-1 | 11 | - | TGCAGTGCCGCATTTAAAGAGACCCAGTACTTC | CSAAFKETQYF
TRBJ1-4 | - | TRBV5-1 | 13 | once | TGCGCCAGCAGCTCGGGTATGCATGAAAAACTGTTTTTT | CASSSGMHEKLFF
TRBJ2-4 | - | TRBV19 | 16 | once | TGTGCCAGTAGTATTTATAAGGACGGATACAAAAACATTCAGTACTTC | CASSIYKDGYKNIQYF
TRBJ1-2 | TRBD1 | TRBV7-9 | 16 | once | TGTGCCAGCAGCCTCGGGACAGGACGACCTTACTATGGCTACACCTTC | CASSLGTGRPYYGYTF
TRBJ1-2 | - | TRBV9 | 13 | once | TGTGCCAGCAGCGGAGGCGCAGGGTATGGCTACACCTTC | CASSGGAGYGYTF
TRBJ2-4 | TRBD1 | TRBV3-1/TRBV3-2 | 16 | - | TGTGCCAGCAGCCAAATTAGGACAGGGAGGTTAGACATTCAGTACTTC | CASSQIRTGRLDIQYF